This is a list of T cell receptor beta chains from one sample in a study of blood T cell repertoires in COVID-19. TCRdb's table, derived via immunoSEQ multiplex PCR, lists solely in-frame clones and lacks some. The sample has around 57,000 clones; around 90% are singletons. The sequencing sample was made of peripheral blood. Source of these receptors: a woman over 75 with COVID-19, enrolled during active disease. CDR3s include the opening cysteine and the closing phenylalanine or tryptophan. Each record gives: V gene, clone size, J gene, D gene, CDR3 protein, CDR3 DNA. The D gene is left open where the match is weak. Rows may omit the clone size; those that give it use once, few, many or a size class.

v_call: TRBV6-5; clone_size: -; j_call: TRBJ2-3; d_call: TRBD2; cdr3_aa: CASSYAGGTDTQYF; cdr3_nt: TGTGCCAGCAGTTACGCGGGGGGCACAGATACGCAGTATTTT
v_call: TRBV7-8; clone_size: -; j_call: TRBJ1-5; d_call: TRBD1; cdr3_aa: CASSLGGTGVNQPQHF; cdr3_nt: TGTGCCAGCAGCTTAGGGGGTACAGGGGTCAACCAGCCCCAGCATTTT
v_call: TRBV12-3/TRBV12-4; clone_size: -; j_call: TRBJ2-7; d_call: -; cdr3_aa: CASSRQPTYEQYF; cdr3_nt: TGTGCCAGCAGTCGACAGCCCACCTACGAGCAGTACTTC
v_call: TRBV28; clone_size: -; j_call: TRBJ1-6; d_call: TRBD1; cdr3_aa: CASIRTGANSPLHF; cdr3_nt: TGTGCCAGCATACGGACAGGGGCGAATTCACCCCTCCACTTT
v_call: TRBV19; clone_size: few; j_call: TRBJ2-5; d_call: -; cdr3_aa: CASSIGGRWETQYF; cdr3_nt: TGTGCCAGTAGTATAGGGGGCAGGTGGGAGACCCAGTACTTC
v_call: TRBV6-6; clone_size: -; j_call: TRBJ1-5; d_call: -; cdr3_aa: CASRHGGQPQHF; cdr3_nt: TGTGCCAGCAGACATGGCGGTCAGCCCCAGCATTTT
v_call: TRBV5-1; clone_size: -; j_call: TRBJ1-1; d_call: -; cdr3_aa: CASSSLPRVPGTEAFF; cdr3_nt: TGCGCCAGCAGCTCCCTCCCACGTGTTCCGGGCACTGAAGCTTTCTTT
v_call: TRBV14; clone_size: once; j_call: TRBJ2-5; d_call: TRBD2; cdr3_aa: CASSQGLGREETQYF; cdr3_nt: TGTGCCAGCAGCCAAGGCCTCGGGAGGGAGGAGACCCAGTACTTC
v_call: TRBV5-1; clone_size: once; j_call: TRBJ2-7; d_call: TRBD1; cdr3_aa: CASSLAGQASSEQYF; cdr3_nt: TGCGCCAGCAGCTTGGCCGGACAGGCCTCAAGCGAGCAGTACTTC
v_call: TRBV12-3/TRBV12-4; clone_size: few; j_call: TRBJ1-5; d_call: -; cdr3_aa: CASSFSGSQPQHF; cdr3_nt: TGTGCCAGCAGTTTTTCGGGTTCTCAGCCCCAGCATTTT
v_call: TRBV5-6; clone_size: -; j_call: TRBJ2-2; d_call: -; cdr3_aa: CASSRTGELFF; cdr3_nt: TGTGCCAGCAGCCGCACCGGGGAGCTGTTTTTT
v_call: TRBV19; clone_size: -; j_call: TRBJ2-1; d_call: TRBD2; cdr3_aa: CASSMTSGGANEQFF; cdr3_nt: TGTGCCAGTAGTATGACTAGCGGGGGGGCGAATGAGCAGTTCTTC
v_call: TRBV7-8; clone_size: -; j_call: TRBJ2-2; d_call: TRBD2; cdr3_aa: CASRGLAGGELFF; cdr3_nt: TGTGCCAGCAGGGGACTAGCAGGCGGGGAGCTGTTTTTT
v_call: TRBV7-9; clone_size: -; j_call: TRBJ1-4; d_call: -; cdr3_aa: CASSLDRTVNEKLFF; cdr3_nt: TGTGCCAGCAGCTTAGATCGGACAGTTAATGAAAAACTGTTTTTT
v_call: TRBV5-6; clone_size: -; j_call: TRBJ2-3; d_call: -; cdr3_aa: CASSLLSTDTQYF; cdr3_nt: TGTGCCAGCAGCTTGCTCAGCACAGATACGCAGTATTTT
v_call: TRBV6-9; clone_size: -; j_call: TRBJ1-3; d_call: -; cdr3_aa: CASSWEPSGNTIYF; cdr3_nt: TGTGCCAGCAGTTGGGAGCCCTCTGGAAACACCATATATTTT
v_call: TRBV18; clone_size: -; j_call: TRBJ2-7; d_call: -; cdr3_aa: CASSPAQGGYEQYF; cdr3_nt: TGTGCCAGCTCACCCGCACAGGGTGGGTACGAGCAGTACTTC
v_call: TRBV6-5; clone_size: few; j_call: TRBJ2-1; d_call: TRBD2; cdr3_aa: CASSDSGGAYNEQFF; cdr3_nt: TGTGCCAGCAGCGATAGCGGGGGGGCCTACAATGAGCAGTTCTTC
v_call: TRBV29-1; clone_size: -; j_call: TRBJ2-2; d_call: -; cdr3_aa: CSVVWGETGELFF; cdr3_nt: TGCAGCGTTGTATGGGGGGAAACCGGGGAGCTGTTTTTT
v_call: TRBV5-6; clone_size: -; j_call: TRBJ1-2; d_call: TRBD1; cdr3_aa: CASSTGQNYGYTF; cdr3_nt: TGTGCCAGCAGCACGGGACAGAACTATGGCTACACCTTC
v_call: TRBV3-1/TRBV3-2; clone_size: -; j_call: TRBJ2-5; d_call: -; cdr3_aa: CASSQDFQRETQYF; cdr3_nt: TGTGCCAGCAGCCAAGACTTCCAGCGAGAGACCCAGTACTTC
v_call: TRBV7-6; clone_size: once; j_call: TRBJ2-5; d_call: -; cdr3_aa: CASSLAVGVGQETQYF; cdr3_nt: TGTGCCAGCAGCTTAGCTGTCGGGGTTGGGCAAGAGACCCAGTACTTC
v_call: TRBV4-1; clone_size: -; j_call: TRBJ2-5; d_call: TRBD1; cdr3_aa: CASSGQATMETQYF; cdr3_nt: TGCGCCAGCTCCGGACAGGCGACAATGGAGACCCAGTACTTC
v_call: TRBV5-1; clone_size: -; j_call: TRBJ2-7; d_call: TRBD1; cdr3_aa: CASSLVPGQFYEQYF; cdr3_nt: TGCGCCAGCAGCTTGGTCCCGGGACAGTTCTACGAGCAGTACTTC
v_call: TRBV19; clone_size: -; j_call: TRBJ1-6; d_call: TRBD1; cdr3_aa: CASSINRGQDSPLHF; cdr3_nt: TGTGCCAGTAGTATCAACAGGGGGCAGGATTCACCCCTCCACTTT
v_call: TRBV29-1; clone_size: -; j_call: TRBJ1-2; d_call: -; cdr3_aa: CSARQETFYGYTF; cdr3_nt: TGCAGCGCCCGACAGGAGACCTTCTATGGCTACACCTTC
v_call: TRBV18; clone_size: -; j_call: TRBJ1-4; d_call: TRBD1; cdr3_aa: CASSPSTGAEKLFF; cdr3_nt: TGTGCCAGCTCACCAAGTACAGGGGCTGAAAAACTGTTTTTT
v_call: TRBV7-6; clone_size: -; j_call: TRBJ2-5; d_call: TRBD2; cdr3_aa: CASSSLAGAPQETQYF; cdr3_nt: TGTGCCAGCAGCTCACTAGCGGGGGCCCCACAAGAGACCCAGTACTTC
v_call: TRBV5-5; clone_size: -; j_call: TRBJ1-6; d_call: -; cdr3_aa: CASSQTGSGPSISPLHF; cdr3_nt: TGTGCCAGCAGCCAAACAGGTTCGGGCCCCAGCATTTCACCCCTCCACTTT
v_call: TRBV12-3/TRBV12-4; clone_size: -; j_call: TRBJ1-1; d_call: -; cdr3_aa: CASSLSGSEAFF; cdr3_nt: TGTGCCAGCAGCCTCTCCGGGTCTGAAGCTTTCTTT
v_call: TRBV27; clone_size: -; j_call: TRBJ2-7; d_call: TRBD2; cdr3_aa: CASSLSGGGSSYEQYF; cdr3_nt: TGTGCCAGCAGTTTATCCGGGGGGGGGTCCTCCTACGAGCAGTACTTC
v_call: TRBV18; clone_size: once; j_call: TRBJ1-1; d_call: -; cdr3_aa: CASSPPGTRNTEAFF; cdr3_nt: TGTGCCAGCTCACCACCGGGGACAAGGAACACTGAAGCTTTCTTT
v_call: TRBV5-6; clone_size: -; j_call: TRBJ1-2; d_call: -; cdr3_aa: CASSPNPENYGYTF; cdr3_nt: TGTGCCAGCAGCCCAAACCCAGAAAACTATGGCTACACCTTC
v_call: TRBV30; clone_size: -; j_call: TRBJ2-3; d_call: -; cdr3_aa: CAWSVGGGADTQYF; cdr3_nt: TGTGCCTGGAGTGTAGGAGGGGGCGCAGATACGCAGTATTTT
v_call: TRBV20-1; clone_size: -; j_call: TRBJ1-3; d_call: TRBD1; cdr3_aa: CSASGTENTIYF; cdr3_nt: TGCAGTGCTAGTGGGACAGAAAACACCATATATTTT
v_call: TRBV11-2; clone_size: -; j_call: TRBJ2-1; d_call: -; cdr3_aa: CASRLGEQFF; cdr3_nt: TGTGCCAGCAGGCTCGGTGAGCAGTTCTTC
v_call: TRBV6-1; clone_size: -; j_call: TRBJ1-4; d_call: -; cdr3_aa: CASSEALEKLFF; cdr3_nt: TGTGCCAGCAGTGAAGCACTCGAAAAACTGTTTTTT
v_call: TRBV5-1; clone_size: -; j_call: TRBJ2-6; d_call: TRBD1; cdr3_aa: CASRETYRGNGANVLTF; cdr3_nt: TGCGCCAGCAGGGAGACATACAGGGGCAATGGGGCCAACGTCCTGACTTTC
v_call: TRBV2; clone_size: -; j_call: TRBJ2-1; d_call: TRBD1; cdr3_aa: CASGRGQGPYNEQFF; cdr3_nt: TGTGCCAGCGGCCGGGGACAGGGTCCCTACAATGAGCAGTTCTTC
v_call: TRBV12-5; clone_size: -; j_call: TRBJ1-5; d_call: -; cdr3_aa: CASGLGRLYNQPQHF; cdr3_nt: TGTGCTAGTGGTTTGGGGAGATTATATAATCAGCCCCAGCATTTT
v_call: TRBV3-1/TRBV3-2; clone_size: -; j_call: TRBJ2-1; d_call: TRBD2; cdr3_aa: CASSRLAGGAYNEQFF; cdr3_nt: TGTGCCAGCAGCCGCTTAGCGGGGGGAGCCTACAATGAGCAGTTCTTC
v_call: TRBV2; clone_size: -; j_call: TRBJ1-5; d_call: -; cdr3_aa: CASSVTVNTYNNQPQHF; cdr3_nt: TGTGCCAGCAGTGTGACAGTGAATACCTACAACAATCAGCCCCAGCATTTT